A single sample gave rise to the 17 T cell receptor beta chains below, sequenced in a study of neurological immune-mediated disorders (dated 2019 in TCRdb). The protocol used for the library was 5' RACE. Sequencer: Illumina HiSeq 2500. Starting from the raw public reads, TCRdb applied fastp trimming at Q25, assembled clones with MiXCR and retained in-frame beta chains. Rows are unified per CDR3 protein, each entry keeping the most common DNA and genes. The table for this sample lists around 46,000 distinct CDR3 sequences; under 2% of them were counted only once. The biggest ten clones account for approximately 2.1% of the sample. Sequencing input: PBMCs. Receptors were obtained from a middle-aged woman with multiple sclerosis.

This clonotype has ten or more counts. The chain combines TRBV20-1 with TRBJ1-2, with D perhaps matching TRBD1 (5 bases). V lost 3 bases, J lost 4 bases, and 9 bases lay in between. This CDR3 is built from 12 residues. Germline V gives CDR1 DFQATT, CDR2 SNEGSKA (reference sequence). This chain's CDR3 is CSASWGSYGYTF. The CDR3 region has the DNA TGCAGTGCTAGTTGGGGGAGCTATGGCTACACCTTC.

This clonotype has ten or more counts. The CDR3 nucleotides read TGTGCCAGCAGTGCACAGCCCACAGATACGCAGTATTTT. The encoded protein is CASSAQPTDTQYF. The chain combines TRBV2 with TRBJ2-3; D not certain. The CDR3 consists of 13 residues. V shed 4 bases and J shed 2 bases, with 7 bases lying between them. Germline lookup yields CDR1 SNHLY and CDR2 FYNNEI.

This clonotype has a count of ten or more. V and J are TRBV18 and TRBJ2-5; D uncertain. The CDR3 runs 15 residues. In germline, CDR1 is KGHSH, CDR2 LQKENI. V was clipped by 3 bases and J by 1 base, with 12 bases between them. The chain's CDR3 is CASSPPSLAQETQYF. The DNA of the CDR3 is TGTGCCAGCTCACCCCCGAGTTTGGCCCAAGAGACCCAGTACTTC.

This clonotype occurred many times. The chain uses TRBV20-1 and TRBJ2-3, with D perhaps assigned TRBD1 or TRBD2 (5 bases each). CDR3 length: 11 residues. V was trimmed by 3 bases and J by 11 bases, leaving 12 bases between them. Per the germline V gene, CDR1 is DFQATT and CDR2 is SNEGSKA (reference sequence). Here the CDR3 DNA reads TGCAGTGCTAGTAGGGACGGAAAGCAGTATTTT. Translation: CSASRDGKQYF.

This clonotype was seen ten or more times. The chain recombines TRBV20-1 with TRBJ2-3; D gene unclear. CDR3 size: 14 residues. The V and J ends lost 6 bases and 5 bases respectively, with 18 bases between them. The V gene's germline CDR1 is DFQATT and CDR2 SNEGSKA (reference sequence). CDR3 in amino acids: CSAKAGVKGDTQYF. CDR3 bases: TGCAGTGCAAAAGCCGGAGTCAAAGGAGATACGCAGTATTTT.

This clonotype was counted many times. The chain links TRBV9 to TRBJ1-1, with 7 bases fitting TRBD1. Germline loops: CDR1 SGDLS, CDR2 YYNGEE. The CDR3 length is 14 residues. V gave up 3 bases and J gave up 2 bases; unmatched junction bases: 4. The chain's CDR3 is CASSAGQSNTEAFF. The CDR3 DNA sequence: TGTGCCAGCAGCGCGGGACAGAGCAACACTGAAGCTTTCTTT.

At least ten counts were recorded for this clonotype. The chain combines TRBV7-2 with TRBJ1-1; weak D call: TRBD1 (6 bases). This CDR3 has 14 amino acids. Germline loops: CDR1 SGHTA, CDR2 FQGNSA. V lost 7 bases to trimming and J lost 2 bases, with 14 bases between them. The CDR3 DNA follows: TGTGCCAGCACCCGGGGAGGGGGTAACACTGAAGCTTTCTTT. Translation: CASTRGGGNTEAFF.

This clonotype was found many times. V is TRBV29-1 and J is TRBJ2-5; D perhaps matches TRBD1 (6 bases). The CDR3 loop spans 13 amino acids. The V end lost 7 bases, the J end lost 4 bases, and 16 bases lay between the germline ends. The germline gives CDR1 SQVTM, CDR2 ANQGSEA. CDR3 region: CSAGHRGGETQYF. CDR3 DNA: TGCAGCGCTGGACACCGAGGGGGAGAGACCCAGTACTTC.

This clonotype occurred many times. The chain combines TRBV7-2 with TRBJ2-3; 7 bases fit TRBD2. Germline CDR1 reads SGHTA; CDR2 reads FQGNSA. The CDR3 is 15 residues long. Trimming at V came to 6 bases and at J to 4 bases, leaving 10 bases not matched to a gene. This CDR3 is CASSSTGLVPDTQYF. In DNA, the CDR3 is TGTGCCAGCAGTTCTACCGGACTAGTGCCAGATACGCAGTATTTT.

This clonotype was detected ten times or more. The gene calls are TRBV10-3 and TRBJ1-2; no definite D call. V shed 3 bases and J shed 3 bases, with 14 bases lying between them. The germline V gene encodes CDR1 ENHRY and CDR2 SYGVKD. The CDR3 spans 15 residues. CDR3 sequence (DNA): TGTGCCATCAGTGACCCACTCCTTTTCCACTATGGCTACACCTTC. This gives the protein CAISDPLLFHYGYTF.

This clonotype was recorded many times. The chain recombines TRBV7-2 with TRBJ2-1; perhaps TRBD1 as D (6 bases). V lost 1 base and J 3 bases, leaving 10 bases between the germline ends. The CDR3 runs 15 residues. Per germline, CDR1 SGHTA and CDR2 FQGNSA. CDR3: CASSLDLDSYNEQFF. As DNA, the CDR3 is TGTGCCAGCAGCTTAGATCTGGACAGCTACAATGAGCAGTTCTTC.

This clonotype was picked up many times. CDR3 nucleotides: TGCGCCAGCAGCCAAGCTGCGGGGGCCCTCGCCTACGAGCAGTACTTC. The encoded protein is CASSQAAGALAYEQYF. V usage is TRBV4-1 and J usage is TRBJ2-7; possible D gene TRBD2, 7 bases. The CDR3 runs 16 residues. From germline, CDR1 is MGHRA and CDR2 YSYEKL. Trimming cost V 1 base and J 2 bases, with 15 bases left between them.

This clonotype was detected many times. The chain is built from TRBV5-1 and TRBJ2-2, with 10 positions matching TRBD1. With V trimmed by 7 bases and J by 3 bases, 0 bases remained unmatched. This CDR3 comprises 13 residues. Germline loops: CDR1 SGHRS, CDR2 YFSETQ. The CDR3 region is CASGTGDTGELFF. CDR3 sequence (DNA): TGCGCCAGCGGGACAGGGGACACCGGGGAGCTGTTTTTT.

As DNA, the CDR3 is TGTGCCAGCAGCTTAAAAGGCGGCACCGGGGAGCTGTTTTTT. Its translation is CASSLKGGTGELFF. The chain is built from TRBV11-2 and TRBJ2-2, with D unclear. V was trimmed by 2 bases and J by 4 bases, leaving 8 bases between them. CDR1 and CDR2 (germline): SGHAT, FQNNGV. CDR3 length equals 14 residues.

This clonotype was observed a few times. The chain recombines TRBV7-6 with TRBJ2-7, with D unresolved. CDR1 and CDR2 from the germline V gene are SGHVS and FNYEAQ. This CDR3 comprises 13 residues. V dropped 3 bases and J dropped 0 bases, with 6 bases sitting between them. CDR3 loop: CASSFFSSYEQYF. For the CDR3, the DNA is TGTGCCAGCAGCTTTTTTAGCTCCTACGAGCAGTACTTC.

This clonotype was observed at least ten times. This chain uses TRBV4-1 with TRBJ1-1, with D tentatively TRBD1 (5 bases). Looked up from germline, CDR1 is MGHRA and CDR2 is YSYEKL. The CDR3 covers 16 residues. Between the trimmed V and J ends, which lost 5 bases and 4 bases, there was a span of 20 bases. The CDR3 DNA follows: TGCGCCAGCAGCATGTCCCACTGGGGGAAGAGCACTGAAGCTTTCTTT. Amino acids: CASSMSHWGKSTEAFF.

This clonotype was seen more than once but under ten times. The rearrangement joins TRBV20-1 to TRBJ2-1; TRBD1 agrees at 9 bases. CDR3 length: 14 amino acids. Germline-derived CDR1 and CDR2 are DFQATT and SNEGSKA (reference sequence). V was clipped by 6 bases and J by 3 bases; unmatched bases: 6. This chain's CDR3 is CSAGGQGFYNEQFF. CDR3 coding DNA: TGCAGTGCCGGGGGACAGGGATTCTACAATGAGCAGTTCTTC.